Listed here are 31 T cell receptor beta chains from one sample, sequenced in a study of post-analysis software for immune sequencing data. Study-level findings and limits: About 5 TRBV segments occurring more often in patients than controls included TRBV5-6, TRBV5-1 and TRBV20-1.

Carried by the TCR beta cDNA libraries were unique molecular identifiers. TCRdb ran MiXCR on the PCR reads and lists one entry per CDR3 protein. This sample has hundreds of thousands of distinct CDR3 sequences, with about 32% found just once. These receptors have no known antigen. Sequenced: blood. These receptors came from a girl aged 10-17 years with multiple sclerosis.

The V and J genes are TRBV24-1 and TRBJ2-7; a weak D match, TRBD1 (6 bases). V was cut by 4 bases and J by 7 bases, with 13 bases left in between. CDR3 length equals 13 residues. Germline lookup yields CDR1 KGHDR and CDR2 SFDVKD. CDR3 nucleotide sequence: TGTGCCACCAGTGAGGGGGCCCTTCGGGAGCAGTACTTC. As protein: CATSEGALREQYF.

This clonotype was counted between two and nine times. The chain combines TRBV7-9 with TRBJ2-1, with TRBD2 as a possible D gene (5 bases). V lost 8 bases and J lost 8, with 10 bases in between. Germline CDR1 and CDR2: SEHNR and FQNEAQ (reference sequence). The CDR3 is 11 amino acids. CDR3 nucleotide sequence: TGTGCCAGCGAGGGCCTGCATGAGCAGTTCTTC. Its translation is CASEGLHEQFF. The full variable domain, completed using reference TRBV7-9 and TRBJ2-1, is DTGVSQNPRHKITKRGQNVTFRCDPISEHNRLYWYRQTLGQGPEFLTYFQNEAQLEKSRLLSDRFSAERPKGSFSTLEIQRTEQGDSAMYLCASEGLHEQFFGPGTRLTVL.

The chain carries TRBV28 and TRBJ1-4; 8 nucleotides align to TRBD1. The CDR3 sequence is 17 residues long. Germline V gene lookup returns CDR1 MDHEN and CDR2 SYDVKM. The V segment lost 6 bases and the J segment 6 bases; nucleotides outside the gene matches: 15. CDR3 nucleotide sequence: TGTGCCAGCAGCACCGCCGGGACGACAGGGGAATATGAAAAACTGTTTTTT. This codes for CASSTAGTTGEYEKLFF.

This clonotype was detected only a few times. This chain links TRBV29-1 with TRBJ1-2, with D hard to call. Germline CDR1 reads SQVTM; CDR2 reads ANQGSEA. This CDR3 has 12 amino acids. V shed 3 bases and J shed 6 bases, with 11 bases lying between them. CDR3 sequence: CSVEYAADGYTF. DNA of the CDR3: TGCAGCGTTGAGTACGCCGCGGATGGCTACACCTTC.

The rearrangement uses TRBV7-8 and TRBJ2-5; possible D gene TRBD1, 7 bases. Trimming left V 6 bases short and J 5 bases short, with 19 bases between. This CDR3 has 15 residues. Germline V gene data show CDR1 as SGHVS and CDR2 as FQNEAQ. In DNA, the CDR3 is TGTGCCAGCAGTCCCCAGGGGGGCTTCAGGGAGACCCAGTACTTC. Protein product: CASSPQGGFRETQYF.

The chain is built from TRBV29-1 and TRBJ1-5, with TRBD1 as a possible D gene (6 bases). CDR3 length: 16 residues. V was pared by 7 bases and J by 0 bases, with 19 bases between. The germline CDR1 and CDR2 sequences are SQVTM and ANQGSEA. The CDR3 sequence is CSAEGGWQHSNQPQHF. The CDR3 DNA is TGCAGCGCCGAAGGGGGTTGGCAGCATAGCAATCAGCCCCAGCATTTT.

The chain links TRBV27 to TRBJ2-1, with 7 positions matching TRBD2. There are 15 residues in the CDR3. Germline V gene sequence: CDR1 MNHEY, CDR2 SMNVEV (reference sequence). V trimming: 6 bases; J trimming: 5 bases; junction bases outside the gene matches: 10. The CDR3 loop reads CASSSQRDPNNEQFF. CDR3 DNA sequence: TGTGCCAGCAGCTCCCAGCGGGATCCCAACAATGAGCAGTTCTTC.

The chain employs TRBV2 and TRBJ1-6, with no clear D. With 4 bases removed from V and 4 bases from J, the gap between germline ends came to 8 bases. Germline assignment: CDR1 SNHLY and CDR2 FYNNEI. The CDR3 spans 14 residues. The CDR3 nucleotides are TGTGCCAGCAGTGGCCGGAAATATAATTCACCCCTCCACTTT. It is translated as CASSGRKYNSPLHF.

This clonotype was seen more than once but under ten times. The chain joins TRBV12-3 or TRBV12-4 to TRBJ2-1; 12 bases are a match to TRBD2. The V and J ends lost 4 bases and 0 bases, in that order; junction bases with no gene match: 7. The CDR3 length is 18 residues. This CDR3 is CASSSPTSGSFSYNEQFF. The CDR3 DNA is TGTGCCAGCAGTTCCCCGACTAGCGGGAGTTTCTCCTACAATGAGCAGTTCTTC.

Many counts were recorded for this clonotype. The V gene is TRBV29-1, the J gene TRBJ2-1; TRBD2 aligns across 14 bases. V was pared by 4 bases and J by 9 bases, with 2 bases of the junction left unmatched. CDR1 is SQVTM and CDR2 is ANQGSEA in the germline V gene. The CDR3 covers 13 residues. The CDR3 DNA reads TGCAGCGTTGGACTAGCGGGAGGGGGTGAGCAGTTCTTC. Its translation: CSVGLAGGGEQFF.

The table lists this clonotype with a few counts. The chain couples TRBV2 to TRBJ1-6; a possible D gene is TRBD1 (6 bases). The germline CDR1 and CDR2 sequences are SNHLY and FYNNEI. CDR3 size: 15 residues. V lost 5 bases to trimming and J lost 4 bases, with 12 bases between them. Here the CDR3 DNA reads TGTGCCAGCAGTATGGACAGCCTATATAATTCACCCCTCCACTTT. Its protein is CASSMDSLYNSPLHF.

The chain joins TRBV29-1 to TRBJ2-7; 8 bases line up with TRBD1. The CDR3 contains 13 residues. Germline V gene sequence: CDR1 SQVTM, CDR2 ANQGSEA. The junction had 7 bases not matched to a gene; V was cut back by 7 bases and J by 2 bases. The CDR3 region is CSARTGLTYEQYF. As DNA, the CDR3 is TGCAGCGCCAGGACAGGGCTTACCTACGAGCAGTACTTC.

With regard to this clonotype: This could be a read error, since a much larger clone is one nucleotide away. The rearrangement joins TRBV29-1 to TRBJ2-3; TRBD2 aligns across 7 bases. Germline CDR1 reads SQVTM; CDR2 reads ANQGSEA. J was trimmed by 0 bases and V by 4 bases; bases with no gene match: 16. The CDR3 runs 18 residues. The CDR3 loop is CSVARRVGGPLSTDTQYF. The CDR3 DNA sequence: TGCAGCGTTGCACGGCGAGTGGGAGGGCCCCTCAGCACAGATACGCAGTATTTT.

This clonotype was recorded at least ten times. The chain couples TRBV10-3 to TRBJ2-1; 14 bases agree with TRBD2. Per germline, CDR1 ENHRY and CDR2 SYGVKD. V shed 10 bases and J 5 bases; nucleotides not matched to a gene: 4. CDR3 length: 14 residues. CDR3 in amino acids: CATGGLAGDNEQFF. CDR3 in DNA: TGTGCCACCGGGGGACTAGCGGGGGACAATGAGCAGTTCTTC.

This clonotype was observed a few times. This rearrangement joins TRBV28 to TRBJ2-1, with D possibly TRBD2 on 6 matching bases. V gave up 6 bases and J gave up 8 bases, with 14 bases separating them. The germline gives CDR1 MDHEN, CDR2 SYDVKM. The CDR3 consists of 13 residues. The CDR3 region has the DNA TGTGCCAGCAGGACGGGAGCAAGGTATGAGCAGTTCTTC. It is translated as CASRTGARYEQFF.

V and J are TRBV15 and TRBJ1-1, with TRBD1 as a possible D gene (6 bases). V gave up 3 bases and J gave up 3 bases, with 14 bases separating them. Germline CDR1 and CDR2: LNHNV and YYDKDF (reference sequence). The CDR3 has 15 amino acids. CDR3 nucleotide sequence: TGTGCCACCAGCAGCCTATCGGGGGCGGACACTGAAGCTTTCTTT. This translates into CATSSLSGADTEAFF.

This clonotype was counted a few times. The chain employs TRBV5-6 and TRBJ1-2; TRBD1 might be the D (5 bases). Germline V gene sequence: CDR1 SGHDT, CDR2 YYEEEE. Trimming took 2 bases from V and 2 from J, leaving 10 bases between them. This CDR3 has 14 residues. The CDR3 loop is CASSLNRLNYGYTF. DNA of the CDR3: TGTGCCAGCAGCTTAAACAGGCTGAACTATGGCTACACCTTC.

The chain carries TRBV3-1 and TRBJ2-7, with no clear D. Germline V gene sequence: CDR1 LGHDT, CDR2 YNNKEL (reference sequence). The CDR3 spans 15 residues. V lost 2 bases and J lost 3, with 14 bases in between. The CDR3 region is CASSQSVAVGYEQYF. For the CDR3, the DNA is TGTGCCAGCAGCCAAAGCGTGGCGGTTGGCTACGAGCAGTACTTC.

This clonotype was seen only a few times. The V and J genes are TRBV28 and TRBJ2-1; the match to TRBD1 covers 9 bases. The V gene end was trimmed by 3 bases and the J gene end by 8 bases; junction bases not matched to a gene: 11. This CDR3 comprises 16 residues. CDR1 MDHEN and CDR2 SYDVKM come from the germline V gene. In DNA form, the CDR3 reads TGTGCCAGCAGTTTTAGTGGGACAGGGACCCTCTATGAGCAGTTCTTC. It yields the protein CASSFSGTGTLYEQFF.

V is TRBV3-1 and J is TRBJ2-1; the D gene is possibly TRBD2 (5 bases). The CDR3 loop spans 13 amino acids. The V end was cut by 1 base, the J end by 7 bases, with 8 bases between. Germline V gene sequence: CDR1 LGHDT, CDR2 YNNKEL (reference sequence). The CDR3 protein is CASSQVSGNEQFF. CDR3 DNA: TGTGCCAGCAGCCAAGTCTCGGGGAATGAGCAGTTCTTC.

The rearrangement joins TRBV7-2 to TRBJ2-3, with 14 bases matching TRBD2. CDR3 length: 18 residues. Germline V CDR1 and CDR2: SGHTA, FQGNSA. The trim removed 2 bases at V and 0 bases at J, leaving 4 bases unmatched. CDR3 coding DNA: TGTGCCAGCAGCTTACCGACTAGCGGGGGGGCGAGCACAGATACGCAGTATTTT. This encodes CASSLPTSGGASTDTQYF.

As concerns this clonotype: This may be a read error, as it is one base from a much larger clone. The chain couples TRBV29-1 to TRBJ2-5; 7 bases align to TRBD1. The DNA end is more similar to TRBJ2-1, so the J call may be wrong. This CDR3 spans 13 amino acids. CDR1 and CDR2 (germline): SQVTM, ANQGSEA. This CDR3 reads CSVGGTEQETQFF. CDR3 nucleotide sequence: TGCAGCGTAGGTGGGACAGAGCAAGAGACCCAGTTCTTC.

In this sample, this clonotype turned up a few times. The CDR3 coding sequence is TGTGCCATCAGTGACACAACTTACAATGAGCAGTTCTTC. It encodes CAISDTTYNEQFF. This sequence joins TRBV10-3 and TRBJ2-1; D is undetermined. The V and J ends lost 3 bases and 4 bases respectively, with 7 bases between them. CDR1 and CDR2 from the germline V gene are ENHRY and SYGVKD. This CDR3 has 13 residues.

The chain recombines TRBV4-3 with TRBJ2-1; 7 bases align to TRBD2. Trimming took 4 bases from V and 1 from J; bases not matched to a gene: 4. CDR3 length equals 15 residues. Germline V gene sequence: CDR1 LGHNA, CDR2 YSLEER. In nucleotides, the CDR3 is TGCGCCAGCAGCCGTAGGACTAGGTCCTACAATGAGCAGTTCTTC. Amino acids: CASSRRTRSYNEQFF.

The chain combines TRBV7-2 with TRBJ2-5, with D unclear. Trimming took off 5 bases at V and 1 base at J, with 11 bases between the two ends. Germline V lookup: CDR1 SGHTA, CDR2 FQGNSA. CDR3 length: 14 amino acids. Here the CDR3 reads CASSAPRGQETQYF. In DNA, the CDR3 is TGTGCCAGCAGCGCCCCCAGAGGCCAAGAGACCCAGTACTTC.

V usage is TRBV15 and J usage is TRBJ2-1, with D possibly matching TRBD2 (5 bases). CDR3 length equals 12 residues. V gave up 3 bases and J gave up 15 bases, with 15 bases separating them. From germline, CDR1 is LNHNV and CDR2 YYDKDF (reference sequence). This CDR3 is CATSSPRAGGFF. For the CDR3, the DNA is TGTGCCACCAGCAGCCCGAGGGCCGGAGGGTTCTTC. Full variable domain (remainder filled in from reference TRBV15 and TRBJ2-1): DAMVIQNPRYQVTQFGKPVTLSCSQTLNHNVMYWYQQKSSQAPKLLFHYYDKDFNNEADTPDNFQSRRPNTSFCFLDIRSPGLGDTAMYLCATSSPRAGGFFGPGTRLTVL.

This clonotype was detected only a few times. This chain uses TRBV29-1 with TRBJ2-1; D not resolved. Trimming left V 3 bases short and J 6 bases short, with 0 bases between. Germline V CDR1 and CDR2: SQVTM, ANQGSEA. The CDR3 has 9 amino acids. CDR3 sequence reads: CSVDNEQFF. The DNA of the CDR3 is TGCAGCGTTGACAATGAGCAGTTCTTC.

The V call is TRBV3-1, the J call TRBJ2-5, with no clear D. The germline gives CDR1 LGHDT, CDR2 YNNKEL (reference sequence). The ends were cut back, 5 bases at V and 5 bases at J, with 18 bases in the middle. The CDR3 is made up of 15 amino acids. CDR3 in DNA: TGTGCCAGCAGCGACGGGTCACTATTTGGTGAGACCCAGTACTTC. It codes for CASSDGSLFGETQYF.

The chain combines TRBV6-1 with TRBJ2-4; either TRBD1 or TRBD2 may supply D (5 bases each). The germline V gene has CDR1 MNHNS and CDR2 SASEGT. CDR3 length: 17 residues. The V gene lost 5 bases and the J gene lost 13 bases, with 30 bases spanning the gap. The CDR3 is CASSPLGPQSGYNEQYF. The CDR3 nucleotides read TGTGCCAGCAGTCCGTTGGGACCCCAGTCGGGTTACAATGAGCAGTACTTC.

V and J are TRBV10-3 and TRBJ2-1; TRBD2 matches at 7 bases. The CDR3 totals 13 residues. The germline V gene encodes CDR1 ENHRY and CDR2 SYGVKD. V shed 9 bases and J 1 base; nucleotides not matched to a gene: 3. The CDR3 loop is CAIWGGSYNEQFF. As DNA, the CDR3 is TGTGCCATTTGGGGGGGATCCTACAATGAGCAGTTCTTC.

The V and J genes are TRBV7-9 and TRBJ2-3; maybe TRBD2 (5 bases). Germline CDR1 reads SEHNR; CDR2 reads FQNEAQ (reference sequence). V lost 4 bases and J lost 2, with 13 bases in between. The CDR3 runs to 15 residues. The CDR3 protein is CASSSRGSTTDTQYF. CDR3 bases: TGTGCCAGCAGCTCCCGGGGTTCCACCACAGATACGCAGTATTTT. The full variable domain, with the rest looked up from reference TRBV7-9 and TRBJ2-3, is DTGVSQNPRHKITKRGQNVTFRCDPISEHNRLYWYRQTLGQGPEFLTYFQNEAQLEKSRLLSDRFSAERPKGSFSTLEIQRTEQGDSAMYLCASSSRGSTTDTQYFGPGTRLTVL.